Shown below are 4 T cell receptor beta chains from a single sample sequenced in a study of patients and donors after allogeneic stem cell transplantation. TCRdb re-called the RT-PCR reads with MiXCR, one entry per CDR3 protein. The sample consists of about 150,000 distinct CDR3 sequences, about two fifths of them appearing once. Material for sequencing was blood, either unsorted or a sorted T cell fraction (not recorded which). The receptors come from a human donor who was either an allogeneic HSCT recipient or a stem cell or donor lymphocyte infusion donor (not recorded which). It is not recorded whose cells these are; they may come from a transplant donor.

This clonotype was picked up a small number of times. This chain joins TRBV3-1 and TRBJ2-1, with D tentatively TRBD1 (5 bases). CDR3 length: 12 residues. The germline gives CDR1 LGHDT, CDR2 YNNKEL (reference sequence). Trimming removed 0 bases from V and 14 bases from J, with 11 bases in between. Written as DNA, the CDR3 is TGTGCCAGCAGCCAAGATGTAGGGGCCGAGTTCTTC. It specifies CASSQDVGAEFF.

CDR3 in DNA: TGTGCCAGCACACACGGACAGGCGGTTCAGCCCCAGCATTTT. It translates to CASTHGQAVQPQHF. The rearrangement links TRBV6-1 to TRBJ1-5; 7 nucleotides line up with TRBD1. Germline V lookup: CDR1 MNHNS, CDR2 SASEGT. CDR3 length equals 14 residues. V was pared by 7 bases and J by 6 bases, with 9 bases of the junction left unmatched.

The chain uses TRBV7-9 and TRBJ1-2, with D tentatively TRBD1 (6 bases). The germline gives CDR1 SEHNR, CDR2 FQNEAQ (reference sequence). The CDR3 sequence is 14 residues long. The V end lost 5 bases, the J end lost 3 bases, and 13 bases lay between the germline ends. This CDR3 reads CASSGSGQHYGYTF. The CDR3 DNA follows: TGTGCCAGCAGCGGATCAGGACAGCACTATGGCTACACCTTC. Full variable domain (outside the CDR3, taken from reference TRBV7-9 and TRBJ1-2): DTGVSQNPRHKITKRGQNVTFRCDPISEHNRLYWYRQTLGQGPEFLTYFQNEAQLEKSRLLSDRFSAERPKGSFSTLEIQRTEQGDSAMYLCASSGSGQHYGYTFGSGTRLTVV.

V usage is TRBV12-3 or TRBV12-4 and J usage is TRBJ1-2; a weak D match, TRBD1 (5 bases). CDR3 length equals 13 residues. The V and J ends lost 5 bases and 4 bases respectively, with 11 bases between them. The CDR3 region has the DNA TGTGCCAGCAGTAAGGGACGGTTCTATGGCTACACCTTC. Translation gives CASSKGRFYGYTF.